This T cell receptor (beta chain) was sequenced in a study of CD4 and CD8 cells across lung adenocarcinoma regions. TCRdb ran MiXCR on the PCR reads and lists one entry per CDR3 protein. Of roughly 20,000 distinct CDR3 sequences listed, around 50% are singletons. The germline V and J ends were trimmed by 1 base and 4 bases, with 14 bases remaining between them. CDR3 length: 16 residues. Germline V gene lookup returns CDR1 MGHRA and CDR2 YSYEKL. Localized lung adenocarcinoma, a non-small cell lung cancer, affected the donors. The chain combines TRBV4-1 with TRBJ2-1, with D possibly matching TRBD1 (6 bases). The sample was CD8+ T cells from the center of a lung tumor. The receptor was isolated from a female donor with lung adenocarcinoma. The CD4 and CD8 labels of this study may be unreliable. In nucleotides, the CDR3 is TGCGCCAGCAGCCAAGCGCAGGGGACGATATACAATGAGCAGTTCTTC. Encoded protein: CASSQAQGTIYNEQFF.